One sample yielded the 21 T cell receptor beta chains listed below, sequenced in a study of technical replicates of blood from a few donors. Profiling relied on immunoSEQ multiplex PCR, and the TCRdb table lists in-frame clones only, not all of them. The repertoire includes about 100,000 clones, around 95% of them detected once, and around 0.22% sits in the top ten. Sequencing was carried out using T cells isolated from PBMCs. These receptors were obtained from a human donor in good health.

This clone has just one count. The chain couples TRBV5-4 to TRBJ2-7, with D perhaps matching TRBD2 (6 bases). CDR1 is SGHNT and CDR2 is YYREEE in the germline V gene (reference sequence). The germline V and J ends were trimmed by 0 bases and 2 bases, with 12 bases remaining between them. The CDR3 has 15 amino acids. The CDR3 region is CASSLVGWGAYEQYF. The CDR3 DNA sequence: TGTGCCAGCAGCTTGGTTGGGTGGGGGGCCTACGAGCAGTACTTC. Full variable domain (missing parts from reference TRBV5-4 and TRBJ2-7): ETGVTQSPTHLIKTRGQQVTLRCSSQSGHNTVSWYQQALGQGPQFIFQYYREEENGRGNFPPRFSGLQFPNYSSELNVNALELDDSALYLCASSLVGWGAYEQYFGPGTRLTVT.

V usage is TRBV11-2 and J usage is TRBJ2-2, with a possible D match to TRBD1 (5 bases). Per germline, CDR1 SGHAT and CDR2 FQNNGV. The length of the CDR3 is 14 residues. V was pared by 6 bases and J by 4 bases, with 12 bases between. This chain's CDR3 is CASRMGPITGELFF. The CDR3 coding sequence is TGTGCCAGCAGAATGGGGCCGATCACCGGGGAGCTGTTTTTT.

The gene calls are TRBV6-1 and TRBJ1-6; no firm D call. CDR3 length: 14 residues. Trimming removed 6 bases from V and 8 bases from J, with 14 bases in between. CDR1 is MNHNS and CDR2 is SASEGT in the germline V gene. CDR3 sequence (DNA): TGTGCCAGCAGCGAAACCTCCGGAGATTCACCCCTCCACTTT. This codes for CASSETSGDSPLHF.

V and J are TRBV19 and TRBJ2-7; a weak D match, TRBD1 (5 bases). The V end lost 5 bases, the J end lost 6 bases, and 8 bases lay between the germline ends. CDR3 length equals 11 residues. CDR1 is LNHDA and CDR2 is SQIVND in the germline V gene (reference sequence). CDR3 loop: CASSERGEQYF. CDR3 coding DNA: TGTGCCAGTAGTGAAAGGGGCGAGCAGTACTTC.

This clone was counted a single time. CDR3 in DNA: TGTGCCAGCAGTGGGGCCGGGACAGGGAATGAGCAGTTCTTC. It specifies CASSGAGTGNEQFF. This chain uses TRBV28 with TRBJ2-1; 9 positions agree with TRBD1. The trim removed 5 bases at V and 7 bases at J, leaving 6 bases unmatched. This CDR3 comprises 14 residues. The V gene's germline CDR1 is MDHEN and CDR2 SYDVKM.

V is TRBV7-9 and J is TRBJ1-4; D remains ambiguous. This CDR3 region has 15 residues. Germline values: CDR1 SEHNR, CDR2 FQNEAQ (reference sequence). V was cut by 1 base and J by 0 bases, with 6 bases left in between. CDR3 sequence (DNA): TGTGCCAGCAGCTTAGACTACACAACTAATGAAAAACTGTTTTTT. It encodes CASSLDYTTNEKLFF.

The gene calls are TRBV7-6 and TRBJ2-5; TRBD1 might be the D (6 bases). Germline CDR1 and CDR2: SGHVS and FNYEAQ. Trimming took 1 base from V and 5 from J, leaving 11 bases between them. The CDR3 runs to 14 residues. The CDR3 DNA sequence: TGTGCCAGCAGCTTAGGCTACAGGGACGAGACCCAGTACTTC. It translates to CASSLGYRDETQYF. Drawing the rest from reference TRBV7-6 and TRBJ2-5, the complete variable domain is GAGVSQSPRYKVTKRGQDVALRCDPISGHVSLYWYRQALGQGPEFLTYFNYEAQQDKSGLPNDRFSAERPEGSISTLTIQRTEQRDSAMYRCASSLGYRDETQYFGPGTRLLVL.

The chain recombines TRBV19 with TRBJ2-1; a weak D match, TRBD2 (5 bases). This CDR3 is 14 amino acids long. V lost 7 bases, J lost 0 bases, and 10 bases lay in between. From germline, CDR1 is LNHDA and CDR2 SQIVND (reference sequence). The CDR3 loop reads CASTSGPSYNEQFF. CDR3 coding DNA: TGTGCCAGTACAAGCGGACCCTCCTACAATGAGCAGTTCTTC.

The genes are TRBV7-2 and TRBJ2-5; 9 positions match TRBD1. CDR1 is SGHTA, CDR2 FQGNSA, per germline. The CDR3 has 15 amino acids. The ends lost 5 bases at V and 1 base at J; junction bases unmatched: 5. This CDR3 is CASSLQGAPQETQYF. CDR3 sequence (DNA): TGTGCCAGCAGCCTACAGGGGGCGCCCCAAGAGACCCAGTACTTC.

The chain combines TRBV27 with TRBJ2-3; possible D gene TRBD2, 7 bases. Germline CDR1 and CDR2: MNHEY and SMNVEV (reference sequence). CDR3 size: 14 residues. Between the trimmed V and J ends, which lost 7 bases and 3 bases, there was a span of 14 bases. The CDR3 here is CASTGRGGTDTQYF. CDR3 nucleotide sequence: TGTGCCAGCACCGGCAGGGGAGGGACAGATACGCAGTATTTT.

The genes are TRBV7-9 and TRBJ2-5, with D possibly being TRBD1 (6 bases). This CDR3 is built from 16 residues. Trimming left V 6 bases short and J 1 base short, with 18 bases between. Germline values: CDR1 SEHNR, CDR2 FQNEAQ (reference sequence). The CDR3 nucleotides are TGTGCCAGCAGTCACGTATCAGGGGTGTCCCAAGAGACCCAGTACTTC. It is translated as CASSHVSGVSQETQYF.

The chain joins TRBV2 to TRBJ1-3; D unclear. V was shortened by 0 bases and J by 0 bases, with 12 bases between the two germline ends. CDR3 length: 17 amino acids. The germline V gene has CDR1 SNHLY and CDR2 FYNNEI. CDR3 DNA sequence: TGTGCCAGCAGTGAAGCTCGAGTAGGACTCTCTGGAAACACCATATATTTT. Translation: CASSEARVGLSGNTIYF.

A word on this clone: This CDR3 is also generated by other DNA sequences in the sample. The CDR3 region is CASSLGQGGETQYF. As DNA, the CDR3 is TGCGCCAGCAGCCTGGGACAGGGCGGGGAGACCCAGTACTTC. V is TRBV5-1 and J is TRBJ2-5; 9 nucleotides line up with TRBD1. The CDR3 has 14 amino acids. The V and J ends lost 4 bases and 5 bases, in that order; junction bases with no gene match: 6. Germline CDR1 is SGHRS and CDR2 is YFSETQ. Filled out from reference TRBV5-1 and TRBJ2-5, the complete variable domain reads KAGVTQTPRYLIKTRGQQVTLSCSPISGHRSVSWYQQTPGQGLQFLFEYFSETQRNKGNFPGRFSGRQFSNSRSEMNVSTLELGDSALYLCASSLGQGGETQYFGPGTRLLVL.

This chain uses TRBV7-9 with TRBJ2-3; D unresolved. Trimming removed 3 bases at V and 0 bases at J, with 13 bases between. The CDR3 is made up of 16 amino acids. CDR1 SEHNR and CDR2 FQNEAQ come from the germline V gene (reference sequence). The CDR3 nucleotides are TGTGCCAGCAGCTTTCATCCTGAGCCTAGCACAGATACGCAGTATTTT. This gives the protein CASSFHPEPSTDTQYF.

This clone was seen only once. The rearrangement joins TRBV5-8 to TRBJ1-2; D ambiguous. Per germline, CDR1 SGHTS and CDR2 YDEGEE. The CDR3 runs 11 residues. The V end was cut by 6 bases, the J end by 10 bases, with 13 bases between. CDR3 loop: CASNEVRVYTF. The CDR3 coding sequence is TGTGCCAGCAACGAAGTGAGGGTCTACACCTTC.

This chain joins TRBV29-1 and TRBJ2-6, with a possible D match to TRBD1 (6 bases). Germline V lookup: CDR1 SQVTM, CDR2 ANQGSEA. V was shortened by 4 bases and J by 2 bases, with 9 bases between the two germline ends. The CDR3 sequence is 14 residues long. The DNA for the CDR3 is TGCAGCGTTGTCTGGACAGCTGGGGCCAACGTCCTGACTTTC. Its protein product is CSVVWTAGANVLTF.

The CDR3 region is CASSLSSLPNQPQHF. DNA of the CDR3: TGTGCCAGCAGTTTAAGCTCCCTACCGAATCAGCCCCAGCATTTT. This chain joins TRBV27 and TRBJ1-5; D is unclear. This CDR3 region has 15 residues. Trimming cost V 2 bases and J 4 bases, with 12 bases left between them. The germline V gene encodes CDR1 MNHEY and CDR2 SMNVEV (reference sequence).

The chain carries TRBV6-5 and TRBJ2-7; D possibly corresponds to TRBD2 (6 bases). Germline V lookup: CDR1 MNHEY, CDR2 SVGAGI. The CDR3 length is 14 residues. V gave up 4 bases and J gave up 0 bases, with 10 bases separating them. DNA for the CDR3: TGTGCCAGCAGTTTATTGCGGGACTCCTACGAGCAGTACTTC. Residues: CASSLLRDSYEQYF.

V gene TRBV6-5 combines with J gene TRBJ2-7; D not certain. Germline CDR1 is MNHEY and CDR2 is SVGAGI. The ends were cut back, 6 bases at V and 0 bases at J, with 6 bases in the middle. This CDR3 has 12 residues. CDR3 residues: CASSSGSYEQYF. As DNA, the CDR3 is TGTGCCAGCAGCTCGGGCTCCTACGAGCAGTACTTC.

This clone appeared a single time. This rearrangement joins TRBV7-8 to TRBJ2-6; 9 bases are a match to TRBD1. The CDR3 totals 17 residues. V gave up 5 bases and J gave up 2 bases; unmatched junction bases: 7. Germline V gene data show CDR1 as SGHVS and CDR2 as FQNEAQ. The CDR3 DNA reads as TGTGCCAGCAGCCCAAGAGGGACAGGGACTGGGGCCAACGTCCTGACTTTC. Protein sequence: CASSPRGTGTGANVLTF.

The DNA of the CDR3 is TGCGCCAGCAGCCAACTGGACAGAGAAAATGAAAAACTGTTTTTT. It translates to CASSQLDRENEKLFF. The chain links TRBV4-1 to TRBJ1-4; D is perhaps TRBD1 (6 bases). CDR1 is MGHRA, CDR2 YSYEKL, per germline. The CDR3 contains 15 residues. The ends were cut back, 2 bases at V and 5 bases at J, with 12 bases in the middle.